Listed here are 25 T cell receptor beta chains from one sample, sequenced in a study of blood T cell repertoires in COVID-19. Only in-frame clones appear in the TCRdb table, and some are missing; sequencing was by immunoSEQ multiplex PCR. The repertoire holds about 280,000 clones, with 85% to 90% as singletons. Sequencing was done on a sample of peripheral blood. These TCRs come from a woman between 25 and 40 years old with COVID-19, enrolled during active disease.

This clone was seen a handful of times. This chain links TRBV6-5 with TRBJ1-5; 10 bases match TRBD1. Germline V CDR1 and CDR2: MNHEY, SVGAGI. V was pared by 10 bases and J by 4 bases, with 4 bases of the junction left unmatched. The CDR3 covers 13 residues. DNA for the CDR3: TGTGCCACGACAGGGGGCGAAAATCAGCCCCAGCATTTT. The encoded protein is CATTGGENQPQHF.

The chain is built from TRBV12-3 or TRBV12-4 and TRBJ1-1; D is ambiguous. This CDR3 has 10 residues. Trimming left V 5 bases short and J 13 bases short, with 11 bases between. The CDR3 bases are TGTGCCAGCAGTGGCCCCGAGGTTTTCTTT. Its protein is CASSGPEVFF.

The chain employs TRBV2 and TRBJ1-3, with D uncertain. Germline V gene data show CDR1 as SNHLY and CDR2 as FYNNEI. The CDR3 has 15 residues. The V end lost 2 bases, the J end lost 4 bases, and 12 bases lay between the germline ends. As DNA, the CDR3 is TGTGCCAGCAGTGAACAGAATGTGGTCGGAAACACCATATATTTT. The encoded protein is CASSEQNVVGNTIYF.

The chain links TRBV4-1 to TRBJ2-7, with D perhaps TRBD2 (6 bases). Trimming took 4 bases from V and 6 from J, leaving 13 bases between them. The length of the CDR3 is 13 residues. Germline V gene lookup returns CDR1 MGHRA and CDR2 YSYEKL. CDR3 DNA: TGCGCCAGCAGCCCCGGGCCCGGGGGCGAGCAGTACTTC. It is translated as CASSPGPGGEQYF.

The J gene is TRBJ1-1, the V gene TRBV6-5; 7 bases line up with TRBD1. Trimming took 2 bases from V and 0 from J; bases not matched to a gene: 3. This CDR3 region has 15 residues. The germline CDR1 and CDR2 sequences are MNHEY and SVGAGI. The CDR3 sequence: CASSYGDSVNTEAFF. The CDR3 bases are TGTGCCAGCAGTTACGGGGACAGTGTGAACACTGAAGCTTTCTTT.

The genes are TRBV5-8 and TRBJ1-2; weak D call: TRBD1 (6 bases). The CDR3 length is 15 residues. The V gene's germline CDR1 is SGHTS and CDR2 YDEGEE. V was clipped by 4 bases and J by 4 bases, with 17 bases between them. CDR3 nucleotides: TGTGCCAGCAGCCCCGGGACACAGGGATTCTATGGCTACACCTTC. It is translated as CASSPGTQGFYGYTF. Full variable domain (outside the CDR3, taken from reference TRBV5-8 and TRBJ1-2): EAGVTQSPTHLIKTRGQQATLRCSPISGHTSVYWYQQALGLGLQFLLWYDEGEERNRGNFPPRFSGRQFPNYSSELNVNALELEDSALYLCASSPGTQGFYGYTFGSGTRLTVV.

CDR3 loop: CASRPNGASGGTNTGELFF. In nucleotides, the CDR3 is TGTGCCAGCAGACCTAACGGAGCTAGCGGGGGGACGAACACCGGGGAGCTGTTTTTT. The rearrangement links TRBV5-4 to TRBJ2-2, with 11 nucleotides matching TRBD2. V shed 5 bases and J 0 bases; nucleotides not matched to a gene: 12. There are 19 residues in the CDR3. The germline CDR1 and CDR2 sequences are SGHNT and YYREEE (reference sequence).

The chain links TRBV13 to TRBJ2-1; D ambiguous. The CDR3 covers 15 residues. In germline, CDR1 is PRHDT, CDR2 FYEKMQ (reference sequence). V lost 4 bases and J lost 3, with 13 bases in between. The DNA for the CDR3 is TGTGCCAGCAGCTCAAGCCCCCAGCGCTACAATGAGCAGTTCTTC. Protein sequence: CASSSSPQRYNEQFF. Complete variable domain (other parts from reference TRBV13 and TRBJ2-1): AAGVIQSPRHLIKEKRETATLKCYPIPRHDTVYWYQQGPGQDPQFLISFYEKMQSDKGSIPDRFSAQQFSDYHSELNMSSLELGDSALYFCASSSSPQRYNEQFFGPGTRLTVL.

V and J are TRBV3-1 (or the pseudogene TRBV3-2) and TRBJ2-6, with a possible D match to TRBD1 (5 bases). Germline V gives CDR1 LGHDT, CDR2 YNNKEL (reference sequence). V gave up 0 bases and J gave up 3 bases, with 9 bases separating them. The CDR3 loop spans 16 amino acids. DNA of the CDR3: TGTGCCAGCAGCCAAGATGAGACAGTTGGGGCCAACGTCCTGACTTTC. Translating it yields CASSQDETVGANVLTF.

V usage is TRBV4-1 and J usage is TRBJ2-7; 7 bases agree with TRBD1. The V and J ends lost 5 bases and 11 bases, in that order; junction bases with no gene match: 15. CDR3 length: 14 amino acids. Germline assignment: CDR1 MGHRA and CDR2 YSYEKL. CDR3 protein: CASSDTLRQGRKYF. Here the CDR3 DNA reads TGCGCCAGCAGCGATACCCTGCGACAGGGTCGGAAGTACTTC.

The chain links TRBV19 to TRBJ1-2, with 7 bases matching TRBD1. Germline V lookup: CDR1 LNHDA, CDR2 SQIVND (reference sequence). This CDR3 region has 13 residues. J was trimmed by 7 bases and V by 3 bases; bases with no gene match: 5. CDR3 nucleotides: TGTGCCAGTAGTATGATAGGGGGCGGTGGCTACACCTTC. It encodes CASSMIGGGGYTF. The full variable domain, rest sourced from reference TRBV19 and TRBJ1-2, is DGGITQSPKYLFRKEGQNVTLSCEQNLNHDAMYWYRQDPGQGLRLIYYSQIVNDFQKGDIAEGYSVSREKKESFPLTVTSAQKNPTAFYLCASSMIGGGGYTFGSGTRLTVV.

The chain employs TRBV12-3 or TRBV12-4 and TRBJ2-3, with 7 bases that match TRBD2. The CDR3 extends over 12 amino acids. V lost 3 bases, J lost 8 bases, and 2 bases stayed unmatched. The CDR3: CASSLGGGTQYF. The CDR3 DNA follows: TGTGCCAGCAGTTTGGGGGGGGGTACGCAGTATTTT.

The V and J genes are TRBV19 and TRBJ1-5, with no clear D. The germline V gene encodes CDR1 LNHDA and CDR2 SQIVND (reference sequence). The CDR3 spans 13 residues. The germline V and J ends were trimmed by 5 bases and 3 bases, with 8 bases remaining between them. The CDR3 region has the DNA TGTGCCAGTAGTGTCGCGGCCAATCAGCCCCAGCATTTT. Translating it yields CASSVAANQPQHF.

This clone appeared once. The chain joins TRBV3-1 (or the pseudogene TRBV3-2) to TRBJ2-1, with 12 bases lining up with TRBD2. The V gene's germline CDR1 is LGHDT and CDR2 YNNKEL (reference sequence). CDR3 length: 15 amino acids. Germline trimming cut 4 bases from V and 4 bases from J; bases unmatched to any gene: 2. DNA for the CDR3: TGTGCCAGCAGCCTCGGGACTAGCGGGTACAATGAGCAGTTCTTC. Translation gives CASSLGTSGYNEQFF.

Points on this clone: Its ends do not fully match the called genes, so a read error is possible. The chain has TRBV14 and TRBJ1-2, with 7 bases identical to TRBD1. Germline loops: CDR1 SGHDN, CDR2 FVKESK. The CDR3 consists of 12 residues. The CDR3 DNA follows: TGTGCCAGCAGCCAAGTTGGGACAGTCCATTTCTTC. The encoded protein is CASSQVGTVHFF.

The chain recombines TRBV5-4 with TRBJ2-7; the D gene is possibly TRBD2 (6 bases). CDR3 length: 16 amino acids. Germline-derived CDR1 and CDR2 are SGHNT and YYREEE (reference sequence). V lost 4 bases and J 4 bases, leaving 21 bases between the germline ends. This CDR3 reads CASSLAGRAGRYEQYF. The CDR3 DNA reads TGTGCCAGCAGCCTGGCAGGCAGGGCCGGGAGATACGAGCAGTACTTC.

The genes are TRBV4-1 and TRBJ2-1; 8 bases line up with TRBD1. This CDR3 is 17 amino acids long. The germline V gene encodes CDR1 MGHRA and CDR2 YSYEKL. The V gene end was trimmed by 2 bases and the J gene end by 3 bases; junction bases not matched to a gene: 9. CDR3 DNA: TGCGCCAGCAGCCAACCGCGGACAGGGCGAAGCTACAATGAGCAGTTCTTC. Translated, it gives CASSQPRTGRSYNEQFF.

The CDR3 is CASSLGTRRTEAFF. CDR3 bases: TGCGCCAGCAGCCTGGGGACTCGTAGGACTGAAGCTTTCTTT. This chain connects TRBV5-1 to TRBJ1-1, with D tentatively TRBD1 (5 bases). The CDR3 extends over 14 amino acids. The germline V gene encodes CDR1 SGHRS and CDR2 YFSETQ. Trimming cost V 4 bases and J 5 bases, with 15 bases left between them.

The chain employs TRBV7-6 and TRBJ2-7; 7 bases map to TRBD1. Germline V lookup: CDR1 SGHVS, CDR2 FNYEAQ. The CDR3 loop spans 17 amino acids. V lost 3 bases to trimming and J lost 4 bases; unmatched junction nucleotides: 15. CDR3 protein: CASSFDREHWPSYEQYF. CDR3 coding DNA: TGTGCCAGCAGCTTTGACAGGGAGCATTGGCCATCGTACGAGCAGTACTTC.

J is TRBJ1-5 and V is TRBV2; D gene unclear. Trimming pared 9 bases from V and 7 bases from J, leaving 16 bases between. Germline-derived CDR1 and CDR2 are SNHLY and FYNNEI. The CDR3 extends over 13 amino acids. The CDR3 region has the DNA TGTGCCAGTAGAGATCACGTCACGCAGCCCCAGCATTTT. Translation gives CASRDHVTQPQHF.

The chain joins TRBV7-9 to TRBJ1-2; no reliable D call. The CDR3 loop spans 13 amino acids. Trimming stripped 0 bases from V and 6 bases from J, with 8 bases between. Germline V CDR1 and CDR2: SEHNR, FQNEAQ (reference sequence). CDR3 DNA: TGTGCCAGCAGCTTAGCCGGTCCGGATGGCTACACCTTC. Its translation: CASSLAGPDGYTF. Using reference TRBV7-9 and TRBJ1-2 for the parts outside the CDR3, the full variable domain is DTGVSQNPRHKITKRGQNVTFRCDPISEHNRLYWYRQTLGQGPEFLTYFQNEAQLEKSRLLSDRFSAERPKGSFSTLEIQRTEQGDSAMYLCASSLAGPDGYTFGSGTRLTVV.

This chain joins TRBV7-9 and TRBJ2-7; possibly TRBD1 for D (6 bases). Trimming cost V 2 bases and J 3 bases, with 8 bases left between them. CDR1 is SEHNR, CDR2 FQNEAQ, per germline (reference sequence). The CDR3 has 13 amino acids. CDR3 nucleotide sequence: TGTGCCAGCAGCTTAAACAGGGACTACGAGCAGTACTTC. As protein: CASSLNRDYEQYF.

The table lists this clone with a count of one. The chain carries TRBV5-1 and TRBJ1-2; 7 bases are shared with TRBD1. This CDR3 comprises 12 residues. Trimming at V came to 3 bases and at J to 6 bases, leaving 2 bases not matched to a gene. Germline V gene lookup returns CDR1 SGHRS and CDR2 YFSETQ. The CDR3 sequence: CASSSTGDGYTF. Written as DNA, the CDR3 is TGCGCCAGCAGCTCAACAGGGGATGGCTACACCTTC.

The chain joins TRBV19 to TRBJ1-2; D gene ambiguous. Germline assignment: CDR1 LNHDA and CDR2 SQIVND (reference sequence). Trimming stripped 10 bases from V and 5 bases from J, with 11 bases between. The CDR3 consists of 11 residues. Written as DNA, the CDR3 is TGTGCCACCCTGGGAGGGTATGGCTACACCTTC. Protein: CATLGGYGYTF.

The V and J genes are TRBV3-1 (or the pseudogene TRBV3-2) and TRBJ2-7, with no clear D. CDR1 LGHDT and CDR2 YNNKEL come from the germline V gene (reference sequence). The V end lost 1 base, the J end lost 2 bases, and 12 bases lay between the germline ends. The CDR3 covers 15 residues. DNA for the CDR3: TGTGCCAGCAGCCAAGGGCCCTCCCGGGCCTACGAGCAGTACTTC. Translating gives CASSQGPSRAYEQYF.